The 24 T cell receptor beta chains listed next were all sequenced from one sample in a study of blood T cells in healthy people across ages. Then a second PCR, running roughly 7 to 12 cycles, was carried out with a sample-barcoded 5' primer and a J-beta primer mix. Each CDR3 protein gets one entry after TCRdb re-called the 5' RACE reads with MiXCR. The data contain about 1.6 million distinct CDR3 sequences, roughly 32% of them singletons. Sequenced sample: blood. The receptors derive from a woman aged 30 to 39 in good health.

The genes are TRBV9 and TRBJ2-1; 7 bases fit TRBD2. With V trimmed by 3 bases and J by 9 bases, 6 bases remained unmatched. There are 13 residues in the CDR3. Germline V gene sequence: CDR1 SGDLS, CDR2 YYNGEE. This CDR3 reads CASSGSGGSEQFF. The CDR3 region has the DNA TGTGCCAGCAGCGGATCGGGAGGAAGTGAGCAGTTCTTC.

CDR3 loop: CASRGGRAYNEQFF. CDR3 in DNA: TGTGCCAGCAGGGGCGGGAGGGCATACAATGAGCAGTTCTTC. The rearrangement joins TRBV27 to TRBJ2-1; 9 nucleotides match TRBD2. Germline V gene lookup returns CDR1 MNHEY and CDR2 SMNVEV (reference sequence). CDR3 length: 14 residues. V was clipped by 6 bases and J by 4 bases; unmatched bases: 4.

V and J are TRBV9 and TRBJ1-1; tentative D call: TRBD1 (6 bases). Between the trimmed V and J ends, which lost 4 bases and 5 bases, there was a span of 24 bases. Germline-derived CDR1 and CDR2 are SGDLS and YYNGEE. The CDR3 extends over 17 amino acids. The chain's CDR3 is CASSPPGVGGGPTEAFF. DNA of the CDR3: TGTGCCAGCAGCCCTCCAGGAGTGGGTGGGGGGCCAACTGAAGCTTTCTTT. The variable domain in full, with the rest retrieved from reference TRBV9 and TRBJ1-1, is DSGVTQTPKHLITATGQRVTLRCSPRSGDLSVYWYQQSLDQGLQFLIQYYNGEERAKGNILERFSAQQFPDLHSELNLSSLELGDSALYFCASSPPGVGGGPTEAFFGQGTRLTVV.

The sample holds many counts of this clonotype. The V and J genes are TRBV12-3 or TRBV12-4 and TRBJ2-7, with D possibly being TRBD1 or TRBD2 (5 bases each). Trimming cost V 5 bases and J 4 bases, with 21 bases left between them. This CDR3 contains 16 residues. Written as DNA, the CDR3 is TGTGCCAGCAGTCTCGACCCGGGACCGGGCAAATACGAGCAGTACTTC. Translated: CASSLDPGPGKYEQYF.

The J gene is TRBJ2-5, the V gene TRBV19; D might be TRBD1 (6 bases). The V end was cut by 1 base, the J end by 5 bases, with 8 bases between. Germline-derived CDR1 and CDR2 are LNHDA and SQIVND (reference sequence). The CDR3 runs to 13 residues. CDR3 nucleotides: TGTGCCAGTAGTATAGCCCAGGGGGAGACCCAGTACTTC. Amino acids: CASSIAQGETQYF.

The V and J genes are TRBV5-1 and TRBJ2-5, with D tentatively TRBD2 (6 bases). V dropped 6 bases and J dropped 1 base, with 19 bases sitting between them. The germline gives CDR1 SGHRS, CDR2 YFSETQ. The CDR3 is 16 amino acids. DNA of the CDR3: TGCGCCAGCAAATTCGCCAGCGGAGGGCTCCAAGAGACCCAGTACTTC. This encodes CASKFASGGLQETQYF.

The CDR3 is CASNVQGDRGNTEAFF. CDR3 sequence (DNA): TGTGCCAGCAACGTACAAGGGGACAGGGGGAACACTGAAGCTTTCTTT. V usage is TRBV4-2 and J usage is TRBJ1-1; TRBD1 matches 10 bases. Germline CDR1 reads LGHNA; CDR2 reads YNFKEQ. The CDR3 runs to 16 residues. V trimming: 7 bases; J trimming: 1 base; junction bases outside the gene matches: 9.

The chain uses TRBV5-6 and TRBJ2-7; tentative D call: TRBD1 (6 bases). Trimming pared 4 bases from V and 7 bases from J, leaving 15 bases between. Looked up from germline, CDR1 is SGHDT and CDR2 is YYEEEE. There are 13 residues in the CDR3. Here the CDR3 reads CASSPQSGVEQYF. CDR3 DNA sequence: TGTGCCAGCAGCCCGCAATCAGGGGTAGAGCAGTACTTC.

The count of this clonotype is one. This chain connects TRBV20-1 to TRBJ2-1, with 10 bases matching TRBD2. The germline CDR1 and CDR2 sequences are DFQATT and SNEGSKA (reference sequence). The CDR3 loop spans 16 amino acids. V shed 8 bases, J shed 3 bases, and the junction held 13 bases outside the gene matches. CDR3 sequence reads: CSTKGPLAGVYNEQFF. CDR3 nucleotide sequence: TGCAGTACGAAGGGTCCTCTAGCGGGAGTCTACAATGAGCAGTTCTTC.

The chain couples TRBV10-1 to TRBJ2-7; a possible D gene is TRBD1 (5 bases). Trimming left V 3 bases short and J 4 bases short, with 10 bases between. Germline V gene data show CDR1 as WNHNN and CDR2 as SYGVQD (reference sequence). The CDR3 runs to 13 residues. The CDR3 loop reads CASSDHRSYEQYF. In DNA, the CDR3 is TGCGCCAGCAGTGACCACAGGAGTTACGAGCAGTACTTC.

The chain links TRBV28 to TRBJ2-7; D gene unclear. Germline assignment: CDR1 MDHEN and CDR2 SYDVKM. The CDR3 extends over 14 amino acids. With 7 bases removed from V and 0 bases from J, the gap between germline ends came to 13 bases. CDR3 residues: CASTFRVSSYEQYF. For the CDR3, the DNA is TGTGCCAGCACCTTTAGGGTCAGCTCCTACGAGCAGTACTTC.

CDR3 residues: CASSQDWGEQGYGYTF. In DNA form, the CDR3 reads TGCGCCAGCAGCCAGGATTGGGGAGAACAGGGCTATGGCTACACCTTC. V usage is TRBV4-1 and J usage is TRBJ1-2; tentative D call: TRBD1 (6 bases). The CDR3 is 16 amino acids. Germline V gene data show CDR1 as MGHRA and CDR2 as YSYEKL. The V and J ends lost 3 bases and 4 bases respectively, with 18 bases between them.

This clonotype has only a few counts. The chain combines TRBV7-3 with TRBJ2-3; maybe TRBD1 (5 bases). V lost 6 bases to trimming and J lost 4 bases, with 11 bases between them. The CDR3 spans 13 residues. The germline V gene encodes CDR1 SGHTA and CDR2 FQGTGA. The CDR3 nucleotides are TGTGCCAGCAGTCTCCCAGGGTCAGATACGCAGTATTTT. Translation gives CASSLPGSDTQYF.

With respect to this clonotype: One end of the junction fails to match germline, which may point to a read error. The chain couples TRBV27 to TRBJ2-5, with D hard to call. The tail of the sequence fits TRBJ2-7 better, so the J call may be wrong. The CDR3 is made up of 13 amino acids. The germline V gene has CDR1 MNHEY and CDR2 SMNVEV (reference sequence). CDR3 sequence reads: CASRLLVGDEQYF. Here the CDR3 DNA reads TGTGCCAGCAGGTTATTGGTTGGGGACGAGCAGTACTTC.

This clonotype was detected only a few times. This chain links TRBV28 with TRBJ2-3, with 8 positions matching TRBD1. CDR3 length equals 14 residues. Germline CDR1 is MDHEN and CDR2 is SYDVKM. V lost 3 bases and J lost 5; bases outside the gene matches: 4. The CDR3 nucleotides read TGTGCCAGCAGTTTGGACAGGGTAATAGATACGCAGTATTTT. It yields the protein CASSLDRVIDTQYF.

This clonotype turned up a few times. The rearrangement joins TRBV6-2 or TRBV6-3 to TRBJ1-2; D gene ambiguous. The V end lost 5 bases, the J end lost 5 bases, and 9 bases lay between the germline ends. Germline lookup yields CDR1 MNHEY and CDR2 SVGEGT. The CDR3 totals 12 residues. The CDR3 DNA follows: TGTGCCAGCAGTCCCCAATGTTATGGCTACACCTTC. It encodes CASSPQCYGYTF.

This clonotype was observed a few times. In nucleotides, the CDR3 is TGCAGTGCCAGGGGAGGGGGTCACGAGCAGTACTTC. Translation: CSARGGGHEQYF. The chain uses TRBV20-1 and TRBJ2-7, with D perhaps matching TRBD2 (7 bases). Germline V gene lookup returns CDR1 DFQATT and CDR2 SNEGSKA (reference sequence). V was cut by 6 bases and J by 5 bases, with 14 bases left in between. The CDR3 is made up of 12 amino acids.

The chain employs TRBV12-3 or TRBV12-4 and TRBJ2-7; 8 bases agree with TRBD1. The V segment lost 5 bases and the J segment 0 bases; nucleotides outside the gene matches: 6. The CDR3 loop spans 15 amino acids. This chain's CDR3 is CASSGSRGLSYEQYF. DNA of the CDR3: TGTGCCAGCAGTGGGAGCAGGGGGCTCTCCTACGAGCAGTACTTC.

The chain links TRBV4-1 to TRBJ2-4; no definite D call. This CDR3 spans 16 amino acids. CDR1 is MGHRA, CDR2 YSYEKL, per germline. V lost 4 bases to trimming and J lost 3 bases, with 16 bases between them. CDR3 sequence: CASSPVLVGDKNIQYF. The DNA for the CDR3 is TGCGCCAGCAGCCCTGTATTGGTTGGGGACAAAAACATTCAGTACTTC.

This clonotype was seen a handful of times. V is TRBV10-3 and J is TRBJ1-4; D is unresolved. The CDR3 consists of 16 residues. Germline lookup yields CDR1 ENHRY and CDR2 SYGVKD. Trimming pared 0 bases from V and 0 bases from J, leaving 8 bases between. The CDR3 spells CAISESKEATNEKLFF. CDR3 nucleotides: TGTGCCATCAGTGAGTCGAAGGAGGCAACTAATGAAAAACTGTTTTTT.

CDR3 nucleotides: TGCAGTGCTAGAGATCTTTCCTCCAGGGAGACCCAGTACTTC. This gives the protein CSARDLSSRETQYF. The chain recombines TRBV20-1 with TRBJ2-5; D gene unclear. The V and J ends lost 0 bases and 5 bases respectively, with 13 bases between them. The CDR3 length is 14 residues. The V gene's germline CDR1 is DFQATT and CDR2 SNEGSKA (reference sequence).

This chain links TRBV7-3 with TRBJ2-6; weak D call: TRBD1 (5 bases). Germline V CDR1 and CDR2: SGHTA, FQGTGA. The CDR3 has 16 amino acids. Trimming left V 2 bases short and J 4 bases short, with 12 bases between. The CDR3 nucleotides read TGTGCCAGCAGCTTAGTAGGGGTGAGGGGGGCCAACGTCCTGACTTTC. This sequence encodes CASSLVGVRGANVLTF.

The rearrangement links TRBV5-1 to TRBJ1-1, with a tentative D call TRBD1 (6 bases). Germline V gene lookup returns CDR1 SGHRS and CDR2 YFSETQ. The CDR3 spans 16 residues. The V end was cut by 4 bases, the J end by 1 base, with 17 bases between. The DNA of the CDR3 is TGCGCCAGCAGCCCGACCCCAGGACAGCCGAACACTGAAGCTTTCTTT. Translated, it gives CASSPTPGQPNTEAFF.

This clonotype was recorded a few times. CDR3 DNA sequence: TGCAGTGCTAGATCCGGGACGGTCTCCTACGAGCAGTACTTC. Its translation is CSARSGTVSYEQYF. J is TRBJ2-7 and V is TRBV20-1, with D perhaps assigned TRBD1 or TRBD2 (5 bases each). CDR3 length: 14 amino acids. The germline V gene has CDR1 DFQATT and CDR2 SNEGSKA (reference sequence). V lost 2 bases and J lost 0, with 11 bases in between.